Given below is one T cell receptor (beta chain) in context. The antigen is undetermined. This sample was included in a study of T-cell memory formation after mild COVID-19. Via MiXCR, TCRdb re-called the 5' RACE reads, giving one row per CDR3 protein. The table has approximately 54,000 distinct CDR3 sequences, around 12% seen once. The study, taken as a whole, reports: Proof of SARS-CoV-2 specificity was absent for the second-wave clones that crested on day 37. Clones contracting over day 15 to 85 were CD4/CD8 balanced, with later expanders leaning CD4+. Some clones that responded turned up in pre-infection memory, which suggests that cross-reactive memory joined in.

The TCR was taken from a man aged 18-30 years who had mild COVID-19 (a few samples of this study predate the infection). Cell type and time point are not known. What was sequenced was PBMCs or a T cell subset sorted from them (not recorded which).

CDR3 nucleotide sequence: TGTGCCAGCTCACCTGGAGGGACTAGCGGGTTTGACATTCAGTACTTC. It codes for CASSPGGTSGFDIQYF. V usage is TRBV18 and J usage is TRBJ2-4, with TRBD2 matching over 12 bases. CDR3 size: 16 residues. V lost 3 bases and J lost 8; bases outside the gene matches: 8. The V gene's germline CDR1 is KGHSH and CDR2 LQKENI.